This entry is about one TCR beta chain. Noted treatment: some 20 received Ad26.COV2.S at low or high dose, single or two shots; roughly 5 received placebo; per-sample allocation not given. Material that was analyzed had been drawn on day 63 after the first vaccine or placebo injection. Sequencing was performed with immunoSEQ multiplex PCR; in TCRdb, only in-frame clones are kept and a portion is missing. The data show about 250,000 clones, approximately 89% seen once. These data belong to a study of Ad26.COV2.S vaccination and SARS-CoV-2 variants. The input for sequencing was peripheral blood, taken in a trial of Ad26.COV2.S vaccine versus placebo. The origin of this receptor is a person between 18 and 59 years old who received the Ad26.COV2.S COVID-19 vaccine or a placebo.

The CDR3 DNA sequence: TGTGCCAGCAGCGTAGATCAAGGGCGAAGCACAGATACGCAGTATTTT. Encoded protein: CASSVDQGRSTDTQYF. This chain connects TRBV9 to TRBJ2-3; D is unresolved. The CDR3 loop spans 16 amino acids. V was pared by 0 bases and J by 0 bases, with 11 bases between. Germline V gene sequence: CDR1 SGDLS, CDR2 YYNGEE.